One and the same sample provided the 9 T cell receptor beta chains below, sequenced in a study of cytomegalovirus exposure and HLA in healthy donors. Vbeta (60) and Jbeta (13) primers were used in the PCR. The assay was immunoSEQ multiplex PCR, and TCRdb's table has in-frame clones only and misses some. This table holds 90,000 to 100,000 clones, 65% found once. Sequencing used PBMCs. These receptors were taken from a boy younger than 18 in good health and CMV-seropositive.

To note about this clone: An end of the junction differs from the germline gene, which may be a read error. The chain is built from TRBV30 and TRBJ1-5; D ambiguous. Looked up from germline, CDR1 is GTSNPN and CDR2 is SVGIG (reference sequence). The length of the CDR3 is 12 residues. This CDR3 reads CAWKSREQPQNF. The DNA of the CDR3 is TGTGCCTGGAAATCCCGGGAACAGCCCCAGAATTTT.

CDR3 nucleotides: TGTGCCAGCAGTGACCCGCCAGGGACCGGGGAGCTGTTTTTT. This encodes CASSDPPGTGELFF. The chain employs TRBV6-4 and TRBJ2-2; TRBD1 is a possible D gene (5 bases). The CDR3 is 14 residues long. The germline V gene encodes CDR1 MRHNA and CDR2 SNTAGT. Trimming shortened V by 2 bases and J by 5 bases, and 9 bases separated the two germline ends.

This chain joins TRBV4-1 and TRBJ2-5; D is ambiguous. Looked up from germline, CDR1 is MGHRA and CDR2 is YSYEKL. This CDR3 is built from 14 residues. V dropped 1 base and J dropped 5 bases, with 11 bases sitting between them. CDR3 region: CASSQVSSEETQYF. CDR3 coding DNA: TGCGCCAGCAGCCAAGTTAGCAGTGAGGAGACCCAGTACTTC.

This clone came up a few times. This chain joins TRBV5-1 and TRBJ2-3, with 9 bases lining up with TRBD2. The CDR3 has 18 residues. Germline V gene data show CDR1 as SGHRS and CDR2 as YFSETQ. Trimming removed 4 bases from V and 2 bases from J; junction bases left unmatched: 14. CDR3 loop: CASSRTGMGGRATDTQYF. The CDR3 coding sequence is TGCGCCAGCAGCCGTACAGGGATGGGCGGGAGGGCCACAGATACGCAGTATTTT.

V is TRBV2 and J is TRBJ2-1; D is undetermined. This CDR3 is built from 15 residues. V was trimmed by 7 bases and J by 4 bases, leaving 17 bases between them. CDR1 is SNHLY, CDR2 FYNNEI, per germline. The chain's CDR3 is CASNSWRQNYNEQFF. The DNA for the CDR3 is TGTGCCAGCAACTCGTGGCGGCAAAATTACAATGAGCAGTTCTTC.

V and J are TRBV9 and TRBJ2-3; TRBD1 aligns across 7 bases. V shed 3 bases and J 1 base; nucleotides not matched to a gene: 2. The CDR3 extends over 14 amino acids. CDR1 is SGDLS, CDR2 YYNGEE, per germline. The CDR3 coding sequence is TGTGCCAGCAGCGGACAGGGAGGCACAGATACGCAGTATTTT. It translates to CASSGQGGTDTQYF.

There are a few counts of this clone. This chain's CDR3 is CASSILFGRGGTEAFF. The CDR3 nucleotides are TGTGCCAGTAGTATTCTCTTCGGTCGGGGTGGGACTGAAGCTTTCTTT. This chain joins TRBV19 and TRBJ1-1; no reliable D call. This CDR3 has 16 residues. CDR1 is LNHDA, CDR2 SQIVND, per germline (reference sequence). Trimming took 3 bases from V and 5 from J, leaving 19 bases between them.

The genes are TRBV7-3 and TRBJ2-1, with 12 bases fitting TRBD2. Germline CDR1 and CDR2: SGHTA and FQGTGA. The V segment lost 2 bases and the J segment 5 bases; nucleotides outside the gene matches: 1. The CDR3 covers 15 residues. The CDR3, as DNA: TGTGCCAGCAGCTTAGGACTAGCGGGGAACAATGAGCAGTTCTTC. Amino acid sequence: CASSLGLAGNNEQFF. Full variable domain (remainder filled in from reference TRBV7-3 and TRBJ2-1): GAGVSQTPSNKVTEKGKYVELRCDPISGHTALYWYRQSLGQGPEFLIYFQGTGAADDSGLPNDRFFAVRPEGSVSTLKIQRTERGDSAVYLCASSLGLAGNNEQFFGPGTRLTVL.

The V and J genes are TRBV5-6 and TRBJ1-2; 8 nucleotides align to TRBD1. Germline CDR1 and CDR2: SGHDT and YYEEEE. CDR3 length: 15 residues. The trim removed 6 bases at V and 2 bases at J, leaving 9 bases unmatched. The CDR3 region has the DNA TGTGCCAGCACCTGGACAGGGCGTAACAACTATGGCTACACCTTC. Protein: CASTWTGRNNYGYTF.